Included here is one T cell receptor beta chain sequence, with context. In assigning cohorts, the study relied on participant-reported clinical history. The recovered donors of Cohort 3 showed two negative PCRs, clearance, or symptom resolution. The data originate from a study of blood T cell repertoires in COVID-19. As processed by the authors: Estimation of nucleated cell counts relied on the amplification of reference gene primers. The table came from immunoSEQ multiplex PCR; TCRdb's copy has only in-frame clones and leaves some out. Clone size and V and J calls were adopted from that table, with D and trimming inferred from the DNA. The table records 120,000 to 150,000 clones, about 82% of them present only once. The sequencing sample was made of PBMCs or T cells enriched from blood (not recorded which). The origin of this receptor is a woman aged 40 to 50 who had recovered from COVID-19.

The CDR3 DNA is TGTGCCAGCAGCACCGGGACAGCCCCGAATCAGCCCCAGCATTTT. Translated: CASSTGTAPNQPQHF. The chain links TRBV11-2 to TRBJ1-5; 7 bases are shared with TRBD1. This CDR3 region has 15 residues. V was pared by 5 bases and J by 4 bases, with 8 bases of the junction left unmatched. CDR1 and CDR2 (germline): SGHAT, FQNNGV.